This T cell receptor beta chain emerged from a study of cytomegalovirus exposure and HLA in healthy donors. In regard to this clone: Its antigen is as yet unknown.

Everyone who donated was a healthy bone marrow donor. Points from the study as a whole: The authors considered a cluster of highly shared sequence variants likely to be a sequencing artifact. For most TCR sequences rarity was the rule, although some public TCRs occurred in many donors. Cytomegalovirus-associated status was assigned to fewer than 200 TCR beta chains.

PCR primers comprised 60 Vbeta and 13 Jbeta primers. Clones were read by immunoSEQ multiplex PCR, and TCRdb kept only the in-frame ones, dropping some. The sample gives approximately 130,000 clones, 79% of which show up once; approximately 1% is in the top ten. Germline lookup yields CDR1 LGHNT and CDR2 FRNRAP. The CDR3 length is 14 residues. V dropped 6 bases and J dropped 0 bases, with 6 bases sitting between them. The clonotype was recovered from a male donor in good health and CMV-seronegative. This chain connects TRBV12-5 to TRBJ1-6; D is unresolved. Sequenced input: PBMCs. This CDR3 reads CASGGDSYNSPLHF. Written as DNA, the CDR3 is TGTGCTAGTGGCGGGGACTCCTATAATTCACCCCTCCACTTT.